This T cell receptor (beta chain) was observed in a study of cytomegalovirus exposure and HLA in healthy donors. About the study: Assignment to the Caucasian-associated ancestry cluster applied to about 80% of the approximately 370 genotyped donors. Study-wide results and caveats: The authors listed some 160 TCR beta chains as cytomegalovirus-associated.

Vbeta (60) and Jbeta (13) primers were used in the PCR. The method was immunoSEQ multiplex PCR; TCRdb's version includes in-frame clones alone and lacks a portion of them. The sample yields about 200,000 clones, roughly 80% seen once. J gave up 4 bases and V 2 bases, and 4 bases lay outside the gene matches. Germline CDR1 reads SGHVS; CDR2 reads FNYEAQ. This CDR3 comprises 14 residues. A word on this clone: Its antigen is still unknown.

When sampled, the donors appeared nominally healthy, though they likely had unrecorded immune exposures. The origin of this receptor is a young man in good health and CMV-seronegative. Input material: PBMCs. V usage is TRBV7-6 and J usage is TRBJ2-7, with TRBD1 identical over 8 bases. The CDR3 DNA is TGTGCCAGCAGCTTACAGGGGGCGGGGTACGAGCAGTACTTC. Protein sequence: CASSLQGAGYEQYF. The full variable domain, rest sourced from reference TRBV7-6 and TRBJ2-7, is GAGVSQSPRYKVTKRGQDVALRCDPISGHVSLYWYRQALGQGPEFLTYFNYEAQQDKSGLPNDRFSAERPEGSISTLTIQRTEQRDSAMYRCASSLQGAGYEQYFGPGTRLTVT.